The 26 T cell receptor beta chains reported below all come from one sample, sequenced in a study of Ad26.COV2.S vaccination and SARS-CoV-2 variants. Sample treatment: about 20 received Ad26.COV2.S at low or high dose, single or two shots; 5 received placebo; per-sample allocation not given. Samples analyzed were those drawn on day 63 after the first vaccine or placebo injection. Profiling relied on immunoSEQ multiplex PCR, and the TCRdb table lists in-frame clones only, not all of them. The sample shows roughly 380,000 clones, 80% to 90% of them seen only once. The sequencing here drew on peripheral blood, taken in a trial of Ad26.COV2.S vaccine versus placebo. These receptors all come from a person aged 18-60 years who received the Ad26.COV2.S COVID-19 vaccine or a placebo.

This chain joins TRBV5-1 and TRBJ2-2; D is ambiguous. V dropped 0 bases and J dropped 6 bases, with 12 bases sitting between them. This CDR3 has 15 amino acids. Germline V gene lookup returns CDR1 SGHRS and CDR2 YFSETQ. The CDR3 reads CASSLVLGGPGELFF. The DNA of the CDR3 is TGCGCCAGCAGCTTGGTCCTCGGCGGCCCCGGGGAGCTGTTTTTT.

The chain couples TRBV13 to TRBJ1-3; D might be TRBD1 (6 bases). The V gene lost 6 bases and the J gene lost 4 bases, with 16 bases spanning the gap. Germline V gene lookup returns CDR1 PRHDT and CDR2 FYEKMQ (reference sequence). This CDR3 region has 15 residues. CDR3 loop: CASSSSGVWGNTIYF. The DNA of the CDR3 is TGTGCCAGCAGTTCATCAGGGGTCTGGGGAAACACCATATATTTT.

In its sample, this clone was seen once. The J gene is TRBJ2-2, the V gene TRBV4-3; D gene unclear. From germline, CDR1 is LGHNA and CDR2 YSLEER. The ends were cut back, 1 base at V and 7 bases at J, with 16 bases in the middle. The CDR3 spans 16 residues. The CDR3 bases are TGCGCCAGCAGCCAAGCCCGACATCAGGCAGGCGGGGAGCTGTTTTTT. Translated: CASSQARHQAGGELFF.

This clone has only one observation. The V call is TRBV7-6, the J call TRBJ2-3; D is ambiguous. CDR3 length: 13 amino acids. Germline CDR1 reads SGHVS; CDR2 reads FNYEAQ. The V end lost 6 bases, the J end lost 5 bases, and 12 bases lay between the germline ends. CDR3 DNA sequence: TGTGCCAGCAGTATTCCCGCCGAAGATACGCAGTATTTT. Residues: CASSIPAEDTQYF.

CDR3 protein: CASSTYRGSGELFF. In DNA, the CDR3 is TGTGCCAGTAGTACTTACAGGGGTTCCGGGGAGCTGTTTTTT. This chain uses TRBV19 with TRBJ2-2; 7 positions match TRBD1. Losses at the gene ends were 4 bases for V and 6 bases for J; bases not matched to a gene: 5. The CDR3 spans 14 residues. The germline V gene encodes CDR1 LNHDA and CDR2 SQIVND (reference sequence).

CDR3 protein: CAIKPGGPLYNEQFF. In DNA, the CDR3 is TGTGCCATCAAGCCGGGGGGGCCTCTCTACAATGAGCAGTTCTTC. This chain joins TRBV10-3 and TRBJ2-1, with TRBD2 matching 8 bases. Germline lookup yields CDR1 ENHRY and CDR2 SYGVKD. This CDR3 is built from 15 residues. The junction had 8 bases not matched to a gene; V was cut back by 7 bases and J by 3 bases.

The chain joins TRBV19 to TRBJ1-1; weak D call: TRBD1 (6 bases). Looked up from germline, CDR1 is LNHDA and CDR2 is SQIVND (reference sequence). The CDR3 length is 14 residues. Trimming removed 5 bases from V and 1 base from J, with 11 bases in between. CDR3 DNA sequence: TGTGCCAGTAGTTGGACAGTCTCGAACACTGAAGCTTTCTTT. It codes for CASSWTVSNTEAFF.

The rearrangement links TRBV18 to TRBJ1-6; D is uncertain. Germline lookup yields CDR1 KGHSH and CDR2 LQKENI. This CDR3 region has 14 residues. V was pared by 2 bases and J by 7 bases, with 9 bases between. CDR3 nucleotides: TGTGCCAGCTCACCAGTGGGGTACAATTCACCCCTCCACTTT. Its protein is CASSPVGYNSPLHF.

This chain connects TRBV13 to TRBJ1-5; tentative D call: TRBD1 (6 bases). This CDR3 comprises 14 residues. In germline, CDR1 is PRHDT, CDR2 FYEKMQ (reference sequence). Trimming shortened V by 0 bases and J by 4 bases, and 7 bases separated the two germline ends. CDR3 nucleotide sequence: TGTGCCAGCAGCTTAGGAACAGGGAATCAGCCCCAGCATTTT. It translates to CASSLGTGNQPQHF.

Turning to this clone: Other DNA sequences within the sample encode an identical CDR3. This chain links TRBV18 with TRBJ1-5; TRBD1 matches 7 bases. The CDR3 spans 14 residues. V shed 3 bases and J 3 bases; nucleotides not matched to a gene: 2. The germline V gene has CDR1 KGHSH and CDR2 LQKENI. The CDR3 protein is CASSPGTDNQPQHF. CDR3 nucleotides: TGTGCCAGCTCACCGGGGACAGACAATCAGCCCCAGCATTTT.

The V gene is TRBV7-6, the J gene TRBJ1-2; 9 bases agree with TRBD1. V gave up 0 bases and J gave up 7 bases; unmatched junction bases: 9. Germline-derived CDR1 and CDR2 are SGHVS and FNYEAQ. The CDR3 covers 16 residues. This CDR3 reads CASSLAPLQGAGGYTF. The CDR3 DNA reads TGTGCCAGCAGCTTAGCTCCGTTACAGGGGGCGGGTGGCTACACCTTC.

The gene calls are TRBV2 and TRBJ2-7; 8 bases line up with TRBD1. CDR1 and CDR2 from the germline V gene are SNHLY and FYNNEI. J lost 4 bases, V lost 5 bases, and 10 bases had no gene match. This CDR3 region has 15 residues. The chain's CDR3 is CASSYIRDRRYEQYF. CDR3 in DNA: TGTGCCAGCAGTTATATCCGGGACAGGAGATACGAGCAGTACTTC.

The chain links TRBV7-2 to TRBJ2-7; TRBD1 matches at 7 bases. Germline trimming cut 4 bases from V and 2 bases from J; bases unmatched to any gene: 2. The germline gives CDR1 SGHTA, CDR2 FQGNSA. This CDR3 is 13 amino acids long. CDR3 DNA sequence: TGTGCCAGCAGCTCGGACAGGACCTACGAGCAGTACTTC. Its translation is CASSSDRTYEQYF.

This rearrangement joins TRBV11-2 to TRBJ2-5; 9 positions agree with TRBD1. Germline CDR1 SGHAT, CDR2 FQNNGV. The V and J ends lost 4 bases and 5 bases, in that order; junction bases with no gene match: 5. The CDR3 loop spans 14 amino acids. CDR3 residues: CASSWDRARETQYF. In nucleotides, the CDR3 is TGTGCCAGCAGCTGGGACAGGGCGAGGGAGACCCAGTACTTC. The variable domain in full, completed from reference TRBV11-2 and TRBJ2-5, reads EAGVAQSPRYKIIEKRQSVAFWCNPISGHATLYWYQQILGQGPKLLIQFQNNGVVDDSQLPKDRFSAERLKGVDSTLKIQPAKLEDSAVYLCASSWDRARETQYFGPGTRLLVL.

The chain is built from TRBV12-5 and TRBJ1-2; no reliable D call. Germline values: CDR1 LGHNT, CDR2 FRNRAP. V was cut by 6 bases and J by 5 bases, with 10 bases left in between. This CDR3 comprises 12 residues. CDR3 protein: CASGRPVYGYTF. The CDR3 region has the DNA TGTGCTAGTGGCCGTCCGGTGTATGGCTACACCTTC.

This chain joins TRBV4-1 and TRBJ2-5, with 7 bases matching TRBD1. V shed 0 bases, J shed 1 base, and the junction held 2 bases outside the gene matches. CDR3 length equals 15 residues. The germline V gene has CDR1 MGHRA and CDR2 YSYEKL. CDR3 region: CASSQEGGPQETQYF. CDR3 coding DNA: TGCGCCAGCAGCCAAGAAGGGGGCCCCCAAGAGACCCAGTACTTC.

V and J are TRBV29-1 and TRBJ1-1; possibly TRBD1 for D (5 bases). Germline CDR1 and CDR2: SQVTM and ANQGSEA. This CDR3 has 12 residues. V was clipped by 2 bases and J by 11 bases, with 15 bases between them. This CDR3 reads CSVEMRAGSAFF. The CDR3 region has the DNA TGCAGCGTTGAAATGAGGGCAGGGAGTGCTTTCTTT.

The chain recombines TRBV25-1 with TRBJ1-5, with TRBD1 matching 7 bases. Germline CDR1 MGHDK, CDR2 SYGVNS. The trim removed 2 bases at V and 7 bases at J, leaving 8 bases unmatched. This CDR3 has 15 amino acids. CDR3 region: CASSEGGGRGQPQHF. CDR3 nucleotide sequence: TGTGCCAGCAGTGAAGGAGGGGGCCGAGGGCAGCCCCAGCATTTT.

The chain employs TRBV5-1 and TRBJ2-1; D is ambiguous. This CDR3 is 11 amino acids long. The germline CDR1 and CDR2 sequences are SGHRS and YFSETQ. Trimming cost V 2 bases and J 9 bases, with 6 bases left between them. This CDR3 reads CASSLRTEQFF. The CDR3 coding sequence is TGCGCCAGCAGCTTAAGGACTGAGCAGTTCTTC.

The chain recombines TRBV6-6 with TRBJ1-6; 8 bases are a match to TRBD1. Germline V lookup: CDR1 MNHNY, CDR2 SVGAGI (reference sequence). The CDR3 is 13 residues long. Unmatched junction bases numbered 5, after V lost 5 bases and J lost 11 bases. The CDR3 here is CASSPSTGAPLHF. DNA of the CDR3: TGTGCCAGCAGTCCCTCGACAGGGGCACCCCTCCACTTT.

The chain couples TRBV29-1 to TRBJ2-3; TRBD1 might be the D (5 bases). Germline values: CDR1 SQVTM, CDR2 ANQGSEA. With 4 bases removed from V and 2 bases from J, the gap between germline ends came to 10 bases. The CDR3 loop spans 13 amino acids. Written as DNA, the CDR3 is TGCAGCGTTGGGGGCAGAAACACAGATACGCAGTATTTT. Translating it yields CSVGGRNTDTQYF.

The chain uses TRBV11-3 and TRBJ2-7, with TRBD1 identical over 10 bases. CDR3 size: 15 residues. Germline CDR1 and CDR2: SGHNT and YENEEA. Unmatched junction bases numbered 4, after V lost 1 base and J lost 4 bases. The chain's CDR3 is CASSLAGDRGYEQYF. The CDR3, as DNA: TGTGCCAGCAGCTTAGCCGGGGACAGGGGATACGAGCAGTACTTC.

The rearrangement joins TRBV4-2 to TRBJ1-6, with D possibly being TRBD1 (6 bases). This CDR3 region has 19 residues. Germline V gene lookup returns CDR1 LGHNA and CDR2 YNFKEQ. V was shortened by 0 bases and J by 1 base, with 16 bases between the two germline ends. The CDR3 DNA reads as TGTGCCAGCAGCCAAGATGTCCAGGGGAGTATGTCCTATAATTCACCCCTCCACTTT. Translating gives CASSQDVQGSMSYNSPLHF.

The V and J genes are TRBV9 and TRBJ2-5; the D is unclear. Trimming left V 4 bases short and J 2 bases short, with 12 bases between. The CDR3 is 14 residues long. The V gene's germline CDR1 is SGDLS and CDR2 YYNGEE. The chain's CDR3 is CASSQKPTQETQYF. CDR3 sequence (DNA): TGTGCCAGCAGCCAAAAACCGACACAAGAGACCCAGTACTTC.

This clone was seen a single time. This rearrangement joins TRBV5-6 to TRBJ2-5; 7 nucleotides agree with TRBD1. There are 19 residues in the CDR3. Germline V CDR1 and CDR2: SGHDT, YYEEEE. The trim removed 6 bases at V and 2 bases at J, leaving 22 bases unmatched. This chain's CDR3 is CASTLGPGQRPDRQETQYF. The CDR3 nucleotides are TGTGCCAGCACCCTCGGTCCGGGACAGCGACCAGACCGTCAAGAGACCCAGTACTTC.

The CDR3 DNA follows: TGTGCCAGCAGCTCGAGATCTAGCACAGATACGCAGTATTTT. Its protein product is CASSSRSSTDTQYF. The rearrangement uses TRBV7-2 and TRBJ2-3; no reliable D call. Germline loops: CDR1 SGHTA, CDR2 FQGNSA. This CDR3 contains 14 residues. V was shortened by 4 bases and J by 0 bases, with 8 bases between the two germline ends.